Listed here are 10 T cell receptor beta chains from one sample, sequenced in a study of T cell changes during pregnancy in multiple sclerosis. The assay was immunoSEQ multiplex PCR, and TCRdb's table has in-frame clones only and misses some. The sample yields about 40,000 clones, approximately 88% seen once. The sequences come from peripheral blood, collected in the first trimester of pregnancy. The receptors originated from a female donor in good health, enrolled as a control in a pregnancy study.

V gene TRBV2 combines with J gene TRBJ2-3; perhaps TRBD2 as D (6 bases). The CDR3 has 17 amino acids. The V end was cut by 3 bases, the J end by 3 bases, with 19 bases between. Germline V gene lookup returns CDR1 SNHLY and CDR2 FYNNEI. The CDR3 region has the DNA TGTGCCAGCAGTGAGTGGGACTTTAGGGGTAAAACAGATACGCAGTATTTT. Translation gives CASSEWDFRGKTDTQYF.

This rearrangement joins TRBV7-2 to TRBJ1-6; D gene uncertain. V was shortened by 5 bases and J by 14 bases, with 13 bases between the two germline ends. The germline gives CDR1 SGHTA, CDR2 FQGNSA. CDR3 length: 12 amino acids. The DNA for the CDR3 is TGTGCCAGCAGCCTTTGGGCAGCCACCCTCCACTTT. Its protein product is CASSLWAATLHF.

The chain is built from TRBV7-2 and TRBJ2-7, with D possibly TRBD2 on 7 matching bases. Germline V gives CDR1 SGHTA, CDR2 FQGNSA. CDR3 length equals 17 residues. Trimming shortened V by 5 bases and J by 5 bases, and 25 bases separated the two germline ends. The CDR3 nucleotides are TGTGCCAGCAGCCCGGAGGGGGGGGGACCTCTTATCCACGAGCAGTACTTC. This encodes CASSPEGGGPLIHEQYF. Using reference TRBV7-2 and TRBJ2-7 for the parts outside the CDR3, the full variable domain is GAGVSQSPSNKVTEKGKDVELRCDPISGHTALYWYRQSLGQGLEFLIYFQGNSAPDKSGLPSDRFSAERTGGSVSTLTIQRTQQEDSAVYLCASSPEGGGPLIHEQYFGPGTRLTVT.

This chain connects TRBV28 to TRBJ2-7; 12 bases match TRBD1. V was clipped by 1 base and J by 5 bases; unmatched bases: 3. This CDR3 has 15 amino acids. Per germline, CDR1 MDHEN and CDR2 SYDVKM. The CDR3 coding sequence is TGTGCCAGCAGTTTATTGGGACAGGGGGCCGACGAGCAGTACTTC. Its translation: CASSLLGQGADEQYF.

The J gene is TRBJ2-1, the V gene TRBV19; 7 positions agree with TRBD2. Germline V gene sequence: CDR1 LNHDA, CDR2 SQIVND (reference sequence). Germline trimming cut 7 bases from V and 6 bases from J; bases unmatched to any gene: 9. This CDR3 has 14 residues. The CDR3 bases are TGTGCCAGTATAGGCGGGAGAAGGTTCAATGAGCAGTTCTTC. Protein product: CASIGGRRFNEQFF.

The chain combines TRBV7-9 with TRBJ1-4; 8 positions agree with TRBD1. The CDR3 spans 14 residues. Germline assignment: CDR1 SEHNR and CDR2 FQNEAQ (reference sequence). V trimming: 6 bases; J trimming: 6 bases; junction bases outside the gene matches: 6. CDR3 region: CASSPGGRDEKLFF. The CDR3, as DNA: TGTGCCAGCAGTCCAGGGGGCAGGGATGAAAAACTGTTTTTT.

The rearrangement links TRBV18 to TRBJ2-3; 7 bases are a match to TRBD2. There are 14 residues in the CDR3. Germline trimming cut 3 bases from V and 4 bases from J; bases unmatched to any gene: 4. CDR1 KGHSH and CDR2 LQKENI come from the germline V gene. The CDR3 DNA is TGTGCCAGCTCACCCGCGGGAGTGCCAGATACGCAGTATTTT. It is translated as CASSPAGVPDTQYF.

CDR3 in amino acids: CASSEGDTSSYEQYF. The CDR3 DNA is TGTGCCAGCAGTGAAGGTGACACAAGCTCCTACGAGCAGTACTTC. The chain carries TRBV6-1 and TRBJ2-7, with D uncertain. Germline values: CDR1 MNHNS, CDR2 SASEGT. This CDR3 contains 15 residues. The germline V and J ends were trimmed by 1 base and 0 bases, with 10 bases remaining between them.

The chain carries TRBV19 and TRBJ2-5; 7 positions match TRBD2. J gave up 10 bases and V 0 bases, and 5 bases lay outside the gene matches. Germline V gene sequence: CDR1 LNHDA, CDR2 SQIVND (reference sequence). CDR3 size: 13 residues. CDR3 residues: CASSIEGRGDQYF. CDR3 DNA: TGTGCCAGTAGTATAGAGGGGAGGGGAGACCAGTACTTC.

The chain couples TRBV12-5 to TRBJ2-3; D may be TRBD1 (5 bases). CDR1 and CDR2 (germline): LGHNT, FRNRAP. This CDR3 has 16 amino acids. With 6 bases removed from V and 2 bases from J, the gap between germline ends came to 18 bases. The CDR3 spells CASGPPRVGLTDTQYF. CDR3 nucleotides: TGTGCTAGTGGCCCTCCCAGGGTGGGGCTCACAGATACGCAGTATTTT.